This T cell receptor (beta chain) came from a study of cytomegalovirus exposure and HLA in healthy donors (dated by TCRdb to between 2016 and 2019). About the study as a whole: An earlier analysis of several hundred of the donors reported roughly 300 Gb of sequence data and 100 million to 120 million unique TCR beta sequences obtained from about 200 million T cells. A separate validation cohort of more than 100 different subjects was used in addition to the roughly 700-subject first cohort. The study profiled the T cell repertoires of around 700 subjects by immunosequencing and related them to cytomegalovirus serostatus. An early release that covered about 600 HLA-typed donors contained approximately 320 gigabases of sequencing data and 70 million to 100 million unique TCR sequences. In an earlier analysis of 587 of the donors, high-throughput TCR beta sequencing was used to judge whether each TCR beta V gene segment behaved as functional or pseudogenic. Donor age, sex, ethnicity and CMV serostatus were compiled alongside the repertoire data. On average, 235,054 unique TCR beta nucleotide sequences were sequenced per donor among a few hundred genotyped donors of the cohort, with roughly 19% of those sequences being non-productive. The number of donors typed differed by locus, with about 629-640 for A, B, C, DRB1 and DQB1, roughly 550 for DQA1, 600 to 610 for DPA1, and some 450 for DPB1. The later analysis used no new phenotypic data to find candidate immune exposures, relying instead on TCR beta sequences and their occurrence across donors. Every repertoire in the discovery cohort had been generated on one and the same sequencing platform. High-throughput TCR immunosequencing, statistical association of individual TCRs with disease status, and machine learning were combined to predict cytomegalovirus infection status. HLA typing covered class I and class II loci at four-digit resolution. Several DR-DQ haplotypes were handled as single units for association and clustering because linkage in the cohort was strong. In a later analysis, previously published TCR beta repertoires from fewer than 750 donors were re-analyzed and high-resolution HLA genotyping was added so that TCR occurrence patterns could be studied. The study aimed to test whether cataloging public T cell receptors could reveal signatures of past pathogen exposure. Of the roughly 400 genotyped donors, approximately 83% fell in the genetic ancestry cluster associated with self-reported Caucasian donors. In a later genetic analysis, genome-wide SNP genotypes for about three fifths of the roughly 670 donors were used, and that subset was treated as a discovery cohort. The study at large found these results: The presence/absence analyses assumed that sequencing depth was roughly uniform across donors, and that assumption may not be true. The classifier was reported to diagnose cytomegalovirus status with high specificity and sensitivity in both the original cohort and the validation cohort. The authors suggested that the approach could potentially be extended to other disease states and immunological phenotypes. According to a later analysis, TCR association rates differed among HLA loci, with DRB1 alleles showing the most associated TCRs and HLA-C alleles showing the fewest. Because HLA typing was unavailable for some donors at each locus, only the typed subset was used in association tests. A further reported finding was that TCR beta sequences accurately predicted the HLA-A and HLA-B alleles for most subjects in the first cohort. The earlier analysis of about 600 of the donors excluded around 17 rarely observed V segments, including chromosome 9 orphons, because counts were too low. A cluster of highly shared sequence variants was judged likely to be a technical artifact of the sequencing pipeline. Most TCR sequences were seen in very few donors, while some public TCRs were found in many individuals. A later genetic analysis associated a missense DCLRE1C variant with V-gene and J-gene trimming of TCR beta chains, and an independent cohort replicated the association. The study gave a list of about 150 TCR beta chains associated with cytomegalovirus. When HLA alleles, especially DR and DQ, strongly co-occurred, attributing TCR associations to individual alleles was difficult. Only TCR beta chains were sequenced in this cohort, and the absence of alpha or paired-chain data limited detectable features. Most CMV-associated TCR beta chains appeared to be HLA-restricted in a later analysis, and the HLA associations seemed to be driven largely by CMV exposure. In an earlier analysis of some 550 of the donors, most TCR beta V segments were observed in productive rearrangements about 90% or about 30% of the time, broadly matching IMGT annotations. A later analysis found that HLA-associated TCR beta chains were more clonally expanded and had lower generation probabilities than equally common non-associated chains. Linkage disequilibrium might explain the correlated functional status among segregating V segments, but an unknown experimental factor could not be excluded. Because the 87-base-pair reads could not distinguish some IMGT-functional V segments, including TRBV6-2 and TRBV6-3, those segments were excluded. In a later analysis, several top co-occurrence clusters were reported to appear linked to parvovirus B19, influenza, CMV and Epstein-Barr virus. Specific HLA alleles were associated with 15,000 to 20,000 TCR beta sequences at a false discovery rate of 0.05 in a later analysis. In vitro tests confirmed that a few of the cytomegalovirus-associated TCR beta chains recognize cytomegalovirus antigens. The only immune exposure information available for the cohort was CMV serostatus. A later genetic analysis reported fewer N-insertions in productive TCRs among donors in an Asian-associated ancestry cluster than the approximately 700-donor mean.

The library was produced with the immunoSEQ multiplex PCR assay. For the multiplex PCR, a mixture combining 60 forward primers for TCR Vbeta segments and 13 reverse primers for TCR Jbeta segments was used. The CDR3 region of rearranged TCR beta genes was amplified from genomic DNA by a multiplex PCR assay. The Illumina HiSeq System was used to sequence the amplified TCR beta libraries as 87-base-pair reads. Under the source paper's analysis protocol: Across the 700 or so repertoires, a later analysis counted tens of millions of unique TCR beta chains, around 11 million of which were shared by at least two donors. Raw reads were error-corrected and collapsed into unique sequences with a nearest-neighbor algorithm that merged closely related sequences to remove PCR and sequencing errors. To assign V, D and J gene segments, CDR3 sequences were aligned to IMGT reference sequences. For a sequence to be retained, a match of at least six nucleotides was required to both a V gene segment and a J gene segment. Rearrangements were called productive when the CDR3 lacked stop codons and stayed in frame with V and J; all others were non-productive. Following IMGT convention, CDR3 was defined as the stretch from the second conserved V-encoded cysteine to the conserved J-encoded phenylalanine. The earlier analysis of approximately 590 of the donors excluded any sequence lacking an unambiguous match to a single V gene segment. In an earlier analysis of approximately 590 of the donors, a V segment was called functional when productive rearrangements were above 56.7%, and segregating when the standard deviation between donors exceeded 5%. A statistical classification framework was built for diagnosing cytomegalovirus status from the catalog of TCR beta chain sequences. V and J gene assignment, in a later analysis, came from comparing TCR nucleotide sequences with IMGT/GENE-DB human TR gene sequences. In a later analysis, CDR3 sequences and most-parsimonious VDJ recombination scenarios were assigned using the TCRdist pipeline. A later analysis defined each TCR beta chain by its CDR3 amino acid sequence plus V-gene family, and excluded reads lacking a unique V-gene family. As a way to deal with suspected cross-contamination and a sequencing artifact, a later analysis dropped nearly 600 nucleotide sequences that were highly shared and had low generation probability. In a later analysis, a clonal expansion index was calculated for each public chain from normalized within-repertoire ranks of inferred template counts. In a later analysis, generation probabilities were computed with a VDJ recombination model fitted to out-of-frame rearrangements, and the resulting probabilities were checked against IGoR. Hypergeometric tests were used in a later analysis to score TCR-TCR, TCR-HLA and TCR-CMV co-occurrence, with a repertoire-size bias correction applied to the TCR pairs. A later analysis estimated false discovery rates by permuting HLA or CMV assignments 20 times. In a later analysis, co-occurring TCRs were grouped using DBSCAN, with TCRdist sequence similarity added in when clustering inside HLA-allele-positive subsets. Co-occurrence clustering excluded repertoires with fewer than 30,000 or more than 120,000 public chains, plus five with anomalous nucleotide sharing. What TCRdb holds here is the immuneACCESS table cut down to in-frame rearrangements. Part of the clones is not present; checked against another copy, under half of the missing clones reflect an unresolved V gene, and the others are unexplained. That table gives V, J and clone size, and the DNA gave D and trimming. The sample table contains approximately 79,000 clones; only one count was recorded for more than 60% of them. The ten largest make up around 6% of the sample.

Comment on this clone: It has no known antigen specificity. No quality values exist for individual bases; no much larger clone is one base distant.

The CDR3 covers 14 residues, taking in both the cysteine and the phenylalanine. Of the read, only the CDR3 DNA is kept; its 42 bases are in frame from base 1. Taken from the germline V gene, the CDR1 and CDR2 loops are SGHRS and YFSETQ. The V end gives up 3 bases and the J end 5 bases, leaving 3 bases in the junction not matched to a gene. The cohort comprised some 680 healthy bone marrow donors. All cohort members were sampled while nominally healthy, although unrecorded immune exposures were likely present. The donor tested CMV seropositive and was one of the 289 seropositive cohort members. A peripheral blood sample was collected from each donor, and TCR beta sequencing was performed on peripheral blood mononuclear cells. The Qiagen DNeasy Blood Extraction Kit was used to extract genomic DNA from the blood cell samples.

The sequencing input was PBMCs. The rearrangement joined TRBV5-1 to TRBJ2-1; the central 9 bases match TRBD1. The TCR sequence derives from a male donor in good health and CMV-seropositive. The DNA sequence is TGCGCCAGCAGCTACGGGACAGGGAACAATGAGCAGTTCTTC. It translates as CASSYGTGNNEQFF.